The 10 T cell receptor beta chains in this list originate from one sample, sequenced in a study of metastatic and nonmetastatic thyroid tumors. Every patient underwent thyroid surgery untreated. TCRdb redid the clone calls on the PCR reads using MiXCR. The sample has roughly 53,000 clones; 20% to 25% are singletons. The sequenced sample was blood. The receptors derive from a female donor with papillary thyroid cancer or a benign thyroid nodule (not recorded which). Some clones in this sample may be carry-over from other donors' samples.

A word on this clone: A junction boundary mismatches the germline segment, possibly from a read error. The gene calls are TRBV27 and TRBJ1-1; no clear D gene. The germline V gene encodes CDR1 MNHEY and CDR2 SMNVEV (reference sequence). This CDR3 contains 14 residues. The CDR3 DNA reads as TGTGCCAACAGTTTGGGCAGTATGAACACTGAAGCTTTCTTT. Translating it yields CANSLGSMNTEAFF.

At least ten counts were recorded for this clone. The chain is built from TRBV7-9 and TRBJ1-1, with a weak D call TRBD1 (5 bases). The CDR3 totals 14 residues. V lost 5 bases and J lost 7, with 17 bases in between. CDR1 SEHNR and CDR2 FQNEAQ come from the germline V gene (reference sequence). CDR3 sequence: CASSPGWGVGEAFF. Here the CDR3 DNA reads TGTGCCAGCAGCCCCGGCTGGGGGGTTGGTGAAGCTTTCTTT.

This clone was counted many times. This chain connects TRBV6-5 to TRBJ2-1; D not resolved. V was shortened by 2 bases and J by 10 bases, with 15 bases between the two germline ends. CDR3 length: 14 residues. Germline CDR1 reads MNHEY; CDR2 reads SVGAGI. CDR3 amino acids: CASSYPSAGREQFF. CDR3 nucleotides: TGTGCCAGCAGTTACCCTTCTGCCGGAAGGGAGCAGTTCTTC.

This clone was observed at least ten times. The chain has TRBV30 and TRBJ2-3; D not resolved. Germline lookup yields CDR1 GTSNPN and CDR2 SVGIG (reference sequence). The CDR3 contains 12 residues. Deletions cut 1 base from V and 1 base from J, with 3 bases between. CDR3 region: CAWSEGTDTQYF. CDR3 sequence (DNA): TGTGCCTGGAGTGAGGGCACAGATACGCAGTATTTT.

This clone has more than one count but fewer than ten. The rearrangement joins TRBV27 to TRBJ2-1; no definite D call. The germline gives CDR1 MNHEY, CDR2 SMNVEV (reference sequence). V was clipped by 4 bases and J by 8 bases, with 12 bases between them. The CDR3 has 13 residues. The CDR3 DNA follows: TGTGCCAGCAGTTCCTCCATTGGACATGAGCAGTTCTTC. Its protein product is CASSSSIGHEQFF.

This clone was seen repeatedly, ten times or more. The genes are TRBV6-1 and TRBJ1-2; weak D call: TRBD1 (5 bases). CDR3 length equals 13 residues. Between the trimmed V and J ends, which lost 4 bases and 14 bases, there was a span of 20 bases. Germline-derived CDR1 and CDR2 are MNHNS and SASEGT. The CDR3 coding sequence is TGTGCCAGCAGTGTGGAAGAGCAGGGAGTTCGGACCTTC. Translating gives CASSVEEQGVRTF.

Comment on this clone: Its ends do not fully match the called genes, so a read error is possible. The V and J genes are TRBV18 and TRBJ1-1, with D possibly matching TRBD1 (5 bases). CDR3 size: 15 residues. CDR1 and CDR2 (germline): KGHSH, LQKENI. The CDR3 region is CASSPQGGLNTEAFF. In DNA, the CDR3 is TGTGCCAGCTCACCCCAGGGCGGATTGAACACTGAAGCCTTCTTT.

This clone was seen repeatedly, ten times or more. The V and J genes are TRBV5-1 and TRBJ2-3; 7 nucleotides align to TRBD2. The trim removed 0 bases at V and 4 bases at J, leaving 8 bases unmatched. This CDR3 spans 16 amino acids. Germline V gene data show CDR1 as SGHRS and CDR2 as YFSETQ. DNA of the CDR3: TGCGCCAGCAGCTTGGAAGGCGGGAGTCCTTCAGATACGCAGTATTTT. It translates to CASSLEGGSPSDTQYF.

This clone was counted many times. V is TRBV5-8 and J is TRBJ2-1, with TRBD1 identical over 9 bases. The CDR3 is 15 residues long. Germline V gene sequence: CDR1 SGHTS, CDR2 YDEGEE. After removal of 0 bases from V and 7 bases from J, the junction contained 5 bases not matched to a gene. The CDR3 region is CASSLEGQGWNEQFF. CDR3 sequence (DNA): TGTGCCAGCAGCTTGGAGGGACAGGGATGGAATGAGCAGTTCTTC.

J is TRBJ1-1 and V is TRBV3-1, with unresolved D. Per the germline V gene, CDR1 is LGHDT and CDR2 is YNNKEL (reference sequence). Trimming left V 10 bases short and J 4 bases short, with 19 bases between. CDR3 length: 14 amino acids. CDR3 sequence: CATLATYRGTEAFF. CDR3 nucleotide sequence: TGTGCCACCCTAGCCACGTACCGTGGCACTGAAGCTTTCTTT. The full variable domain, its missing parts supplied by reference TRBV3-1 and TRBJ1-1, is DTAVSQTPKYLVTQMGNDKSIKCEQNLGHDTMYWYKQDSKKFLKIMFSYNNKELIINETVPNRFSPKSPDKAHLNLHINSLELGDSAVYFCATLATYRGTEAFFGQGTRLTVV.